This entry lists 20 T cell receptor beta chains sequenced from one sample in a study of T cell responses to AZD1222 COVID-19 vaccine. Assay used: immunoSEQ multiplex PCR; TCRdb lists only in-frame clones, some missing. The sample shows some 97,000 clones, about nine tenths of them seen only once. Source: peripheral blood, taken on day 0 of AZD1222 vaccination. These receptor sequences come from an adult in good health.

The V call is TRBV4-1, the J call TRBJ2-7; TRBD1 is a possible D gene (6 bases). The CDR3 loop spans 14 amino acids. CDR1 is MGHRA and CDR2 is YSYEKL in the germline V gene. Trimming took off 1 base at V and 5 bases at J, with 12 bases between the two ends. The CDR3 DNA follows: TGCGCCAGCAGCCAAGGGGGGCTAGCTCACGAGCAGTACTTC. Translation: CASSQGGLAHEQYF.

The V call is TRBV12-3 or TRBV12-4, the J call TRBJ1-3; D gene uncertain. CDR3 length equals 13 residues. V shed 5 bases and J shed 4 bases, with 9 bases lying between them. This CDR3 reads CASSLITGNTIYF. CDR3 bases: TGTGCCAGCAGTCTCATTACAGGAAACACCATATATTTT.

The genes are TRBV19 and TRBJ1-6; no reliable D call. The germline gives CDR1 LNHDA, CDR2 SQIVND (reference sequence). The CDR3 covers 17 residues. V dropped 5 bases and J dropped 5 bases, with 19 bases sitting between them. CDR3 DNA: TGTGCCAGTAGTGCCGGACTATTTGTGGTGGATAATTCACCCCTCCACTTT. Translated: CASSAGLFVVDNSPLHF.

The rearrangement uses TRBV5-5 and TRBJ1-3; tentative D call: TRBD1 (6 bases). CDR3 length: 17 residues. Germline values: CDR1 SGHKS, CDR2 YYEKEE (reference sequence). V was shortened by 2 bases and J by 2 bases, with 17 bases between the two germline ends. CDR3 bases: TGTGCCAGCAGCTTCGAGGCCCTCAGGGGTGCTGGAAACACCATATATTTT. Amino acid sequence: CASSFEALRGAGNTIYF.

V usage is TRBV30 and J usage is TRBJ2-5; D remains unclear. Germline V lookup: CDR1 GTSNPN, CDR2 SVGIG (reference sequence). V lost 0 bases, J lost 1 base, and 9 bases lay in between. CDR3 size: 14 residues. Here the CDR3 reads CAWSVEGFQETQYF. CDR3 DNA: TGTGCCTGGAGTGTCGAAGGGTTCCAAGAGACCCAGTACTTC.

The chain employs TRBV19 and TRBJ2-1; TRBD2 is a possible D gene (5 bases). The CDR3 is 14 amino acids. Germline values: CDR1 LNHDA, CDR2 SQIVND (reference sequence). Trimming stripped 3 bases from V and 3 bases from J, with 9 bases between. The CDR3 spells CASSITGSYNEQFF. The CDR3 nucleotides read TGTGCCAGTAGTATCACGGGAAGCTACAATGAGCAGTTCTTC.

V and J are TRBV12-3 or TRBV12-4 and TRBJ1-5, with D possibly being TRBD1 (5 bases). V was pared by 4 bases and J by 6 bases, with 10 bases between. This CDR3 has 13 amino acids. The CDR3 bases are TGTGCCAGCAGTTCGGGGGACCGTCAGCCCCAGCATTTT. Translating it yields CASSSGDRQPQHF.

V and J are TRBV28 and TRBJ2-7; 12 nucleotides match TRBD2. Germline V lookup: CDR1 MDHEN, CDR2 SYDVKM. Unmatched junction bases numbered 4, after V lost 5 bases and J lost 2 bases. CDR3 length: 15 residues. The DNA for the CDR3 is TGTGCCAGCAGTCCCGGACTAGCGGGGACCTACGAGCAGTACTTC. Protein sequence: CASSPGLAGTYEQYF.

Only one count was recorded for this clone. This chain joins TRBV12-3 or TRBV12-4 and TRBJ2-7; D unresolved. CDR3 length: 13 residues. V was cut by 6 bases and J by 3 bases, with 12 bases left in between. CDR3 sequence (DNA): TGTGCCAGCAGACCCCGTGGAGACTACGAGCAGTACTTC. Its translation: CASRPRGDYEQYF.

The V gene is TRBV5-1, the J gene TRBJ1-6, with a weak D call TRBD1 (5 bases). The CDR3 is 15 amino acids. Germline V CDR1 and CDR2: SGHRS, YFSETQ. The V end was cut by 0 bases, the J end by 7 bases, with 11 bases between. As DNA, the CDR3 is TGCGCCAGCAGCTTGGTCGACGGGGCAAATTCACCCCTCCACTTT. It specifies CASSLVDGANSPLHF.

The V call is TRBV30, the J call TRBJ1-1, with D possibly matching TRBD1 (5 bases). Germline CDR1 GTSNPN, CDR2 SVGIG (reference sequence). V was pared by 5 bases and J by 1 base, with 29 bases between. The CDR3 loop spans 19 amino acids. The CDR3 DNA is TGTGCCTGGGCTGGGGCAGCCCAGGGCTTTTATATGAAGAACACTGAAGCTTTCTTT. Translated: CAWAGAAQGFYMKNTEAFF.

The chain recombines TRBV10-3 with TRBJ1-1; tentatively, D is TRBD1 (6 bases). In germline, CDR1 is ENHRY, CDR2 SYGVKD. The CDR3 covers 12 residues. Trimming took 6 bases from V and 1 from J, leaving 6 bases between them. The CDR3 loop is CAIRDRNTEAFF. CDR3 DNA sequence: TGTGCCATCAGGGACAGGAACACTGAAGCTTTCTTT.

This rearrangement joins TRBV7-3 to TRBJ1-5, with unresolved D. The V gene lost 0 bases and the J gene lost 11 bases, with 11 bases spanning the gap. Per the germline V gene, CDR1 is SGHTA and CDR2 is FQGTGA. The CDR3 is 13 residues long. DNA for the CDR3: TGTGCCAGCAGCTTAACGGGTGGTGGGTCCCAGCATTTT. Residues: CASSLTGGGSQHF.

The chain links TRBV28 to TRBJ1-1; D ambiguous. The CDR3 has 13 amino acids. V was trimmed by 7 bases and J by 6 bases, leaving 15 bases between them. CDR1 is MDHEN and CDR2 is SYDVKM in the germline V gene. This chain's CDR3 is CASTFGGIAEAFF. The DNA for the CDR3 is TGTGCCAGCACTTTTGGAGGGATCGCTGAAGCTTTCTTT. Using reference TRBV28 and TRBJ1-1 for the parts outside the CDR3, the full variable domain is DVKVTQSSRYLVKRTGEKVFLECVQDMDHENMFWYRQDPGLGLRLIYFSYDVKMKEKGDIPEGYSVSREKKERFSLILESASTNQTSMYLCASTFGGIAEAFFGQGTRLTVV.

The chain joins TRBV7-9 to TRBJ1-4; D gene uncertain. The CDR3 has 14 amino acids. Trimming shortened V by 4 bases and J by 3 bases, and 9 bases separated the two germline ends. Germline loops: CDR1 SEHNR, CDR2 FQNEAQ (reference sequence). CDR3 in DNA: TGTGCCAGCAGCTCTGACATCTCTAATGAAAAACTGTTTTTT. It is translated as CASSSDISNEKLFF.

V and J are TRBV28 and TRBJ1-3; no firm D call. CDR1 is MDHEN and CDR2 is SYDVKM in the germline V gene. Trimming shortened V by 5 bases and J by 1 base, and 6 bases separated the two germline ends. The CDR3 covers 13 residues. CDR3 nucleotide sequence: TGTGCCAGCAGTCCCCCGTCTGGAAACACCATATATTTT. As protein: CASSPPSGNTIYF.

The chain carries TRBV19 and TRBJ2-3; TRBD2 aligns across 7 bases. Germline V gene sequence: CDR1 LNHDA, CDR2 SQIVND (reference sequence). Trimming removed 6 bases from V and 5 bases from J; junction bases left unmatched: 5. The CDR3 length is 13 residues. CDR3 protein: CASRSGGGDTQYF. In DNA form, the CDR3 reads TGTGCCAGTAGGTCGGGAGGTGGAGATACGCAGTATTTT.

The chain joins TRBV7-9 to TRBJ1-5, with D uncertain. Trimming shortened V by 1 base and J by 2 bases, and 6 bases separated the two germline ends. In germline, CDR1 is SEHNR, CDR2 FQNEAQ (reference sequence). This CDR3 region has 14 residues. The CDR3 region is CASSLVGGNQPQHF. The CDR3 DNA sequence: TGTGCCAGCAGCTTAGTAGGCGGCAATCAGCCCCAGCATTTT.

The V and J genes are TRBV5-1 and TRBJ1-2; D possibly corresponds to TRBD1 (5 bases). Germline V lookup: CDR1 SGHRS, CDR2 YFSETQ. The CDR3 length is 14 residues. V lost 5 bases to trimming and J lost 2 bases, with 13 bases between them. CDR3 DNA: TGCGCCAGCAGTATGGGGCAGGCCAACTATGGCTACACCTTC. Translated, it gives CASSMGQANYGYTF.

The chain couples TRBV20-1 to TRBJ2-3; 12 bases line up with TRBD2. J was trimmed by 0 bases and V by 3 bases; bases with no gene match: 4. CDR1 DFQATT and CDR2 SNEGSKA come from the germline V gene (reference sequence). This CDR3 has 16 amino acids. CDR3 protein: CSASRGLAGSTDTQYF. The DNA of the CDR3 is TGCAGTGCTAGTAGGGGACTAGCGGGCAGCACAGATACGCAGTATTTT.